This TCR beta chain derives from a study of shared clonotypes between healthy human individuals. DNA at approximately 200 ng, roughly 30,000 T cell genomes, went into sorted-subset replicate PCRs. Profiled with immunoSEQ multiplex PCR; TCRdb holds only in-frame clones, not every one. This table has some 2 million clones, about 95% appearing once. Terminally differentiated effector memory CD45RA+ cells were left out of the naive CD8 fraction, which was CD45RO-negative and positively selected for CCR7. The receptor was derived from a man aged 18 to 29 in good health. Input material: naive CD8+ T cells sorted from blood.

The CDR3 DNA is TGTGCCAGCAGTTCCCCGGAGGGTCGGAACACTGAAGCTTTCTTT. Encoded protein: CASSSPEGRNTEAFF. The V and J genes are TRBV28 and TRBJ1-1; D is undetermined. From germline, CDR1 is MDHEN and CDR2 SYDVKM. V lost 4 bases, J lost 1 base, and 13 bases lay in between. The CDR3 is made up of 15 amino acids.